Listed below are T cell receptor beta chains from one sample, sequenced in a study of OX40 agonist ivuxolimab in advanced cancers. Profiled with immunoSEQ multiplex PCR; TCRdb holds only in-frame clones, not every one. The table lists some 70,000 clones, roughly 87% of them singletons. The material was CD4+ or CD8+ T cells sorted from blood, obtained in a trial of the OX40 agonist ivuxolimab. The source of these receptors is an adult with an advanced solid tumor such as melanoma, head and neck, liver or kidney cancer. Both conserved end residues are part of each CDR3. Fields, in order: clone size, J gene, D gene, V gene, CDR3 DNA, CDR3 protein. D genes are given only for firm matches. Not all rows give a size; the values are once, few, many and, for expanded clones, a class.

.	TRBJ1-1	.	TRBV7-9	TGTGCCAGCAGCTTATTATTGGTCTTAGGACCGTGGATCGTCTTT	CASSLLLVLGPWIVF
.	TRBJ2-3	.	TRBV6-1	TGTGCCAGCACCCTTCTAGGGACTTCTCCGGGTACGCAGTATTTT	CASTLLGTSPGTQYF
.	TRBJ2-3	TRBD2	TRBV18	TGTGCCAGCTCACCAAGAGGCGGGGGGGCCGAAGATACGCAGTATTTT	CASSPRGGGAEDTQYF
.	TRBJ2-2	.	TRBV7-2	TGTGCCAGCAGCCGAAACACCGGGGAGCTGTTTTTT	CASSRNTGELFF
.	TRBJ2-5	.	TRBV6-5	TGTGCCAGCAGTTACTCGATCAGGGGTCAGACCCAGTACTTC	CASSYSIRGQTQYF
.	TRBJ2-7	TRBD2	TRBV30	TGTGCCTGGAGTGCGCTAGCGGGGGAAGAGCAGTACTTC	CAWSALAGEEQYF
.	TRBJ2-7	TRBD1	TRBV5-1	TGCGCCAGCAGCTCCGGGACAGGGTTCAACGAGCAGTACTTC	CASSSGTGFNEQYF
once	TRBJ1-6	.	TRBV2	TGTGCCAGCAGTGTAGGAGGCTCCTATAATTCACCCCTCCACTTT	CASSVGGSYNSPLHF
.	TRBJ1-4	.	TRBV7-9	TGTGCCAGCAGCTCAACGTCGGGGGGAAGTAATGAAAAACTGTTTTTT	CASSSTSGGSNEKLFF
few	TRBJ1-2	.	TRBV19	TGTGCCAGTAGTCATCGTAGTGGCTCAGGGGCATTCTTCTATGGCTACACCTTC	CASSHRSGSGAFFYGYTF
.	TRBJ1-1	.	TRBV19	TGTGCCAGTAGTAGGGACCCCGGGAGGGGGAACACTGAAGCTTTCTTT	CASSRDPGRGNTEAFF
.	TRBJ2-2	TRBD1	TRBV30	TGTGCCTGGAGTGTAGGGGGCGTCGGGGAGCTGTTTTTT	CAWSVGGVGELFF
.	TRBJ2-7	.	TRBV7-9	TGTGCCAGCAGCTTAGACATCTACGAGCAGTACTTC	CASSLDIYEQYF
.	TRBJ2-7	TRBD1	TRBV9	TGTGCCAGCAGCGTAGACAGGGGTCCCTACGAGCAGTACTTC	CASSVDRGPYEQYF
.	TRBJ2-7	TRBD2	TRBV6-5	TGTGCCAGCAGTTACTCCTTTGATCTAGCGGGGACCTCTCTGTACTTC	CASSYSFDLAGTSLYF
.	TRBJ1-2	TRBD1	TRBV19	TGTGCCAGTAGTGCCCGGGACAGGGATGTCTATGGCTACACCTTC	CASSARDRDVYGYTF
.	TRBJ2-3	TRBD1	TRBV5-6	TGTGCCAGCAGCTTGGTGACAGGGGGCGCAGATACGCAGTATTTT	CASSLVTGGADTQYF
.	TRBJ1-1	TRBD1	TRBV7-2	TGTGCCAGCAGCCTTCAGGGGGCGCGGACTGAAGCTTTCTTT	CASSLQGARTEAFF
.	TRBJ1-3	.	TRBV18	TGTGCCAGCTCACCATCTTTCGGTCGGGTGGTGGACACCATATATTTT	CASSPSFGRVVDTIYF
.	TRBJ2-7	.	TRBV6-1	TGTGCCAGCCACCAGTTCTACGAGCAGTACTTC	CASHQFYEQYF
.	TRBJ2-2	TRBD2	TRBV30	TGTGCCTGGAAATTTGCGGGGGGGAGCACCGGGGAGCTGTTTTTT	CAWKFAGGSTGELFF
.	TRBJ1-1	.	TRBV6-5	TGTGCCAGCAGTTACTCGTCGGACAACACTGAAGCTTTCTTT	CASSYSSDNTEAFF
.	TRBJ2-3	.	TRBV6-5	TGTGCCAGCAGTTTGCTGTTTCCAGATACGCAGTATTTT	CASSLLFPDTQYF
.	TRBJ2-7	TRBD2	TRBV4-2	TGTGCCAGCAGTAACGGACTAGCCCGGTCCTACGAACAGTACTTC	CASSNGLARSYEQYF
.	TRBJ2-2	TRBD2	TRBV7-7	TGTGCCAGCAGCCGCGGACGGCTAGCGGGGGGGACCGGGGAGCTGTTTTTT	CASSRGRLAGGTGELFF
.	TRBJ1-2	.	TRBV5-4	TGTGCCAGCAGCCTGCCGGGAACTAACTATGGCTACACCTTC	CASSLPGTNYGYTF
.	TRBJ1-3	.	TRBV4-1	TGCGCCAGCAGCCAAGCCCCTGGAAACACCATATATTTT	CASSQAPGNTIYF
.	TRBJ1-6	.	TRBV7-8	TGTGCCAGCAGCTTAGCGCCGGGAAATTCACCCCTCCACTTT	CASSLAPGNSPLHF
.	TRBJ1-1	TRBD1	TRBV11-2	TGTGCCAGCAGTCCCAGGGGGCGAGGAACTGAAGCTTTCTTT	CASSPRGRGTEAFF
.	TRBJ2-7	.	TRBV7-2	TGTGCCAGCAGCTTAGTTGAGGGAGGCTACGAGCAGTACTTC	CASSLVEGGYEQYF
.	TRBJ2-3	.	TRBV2	TGTGCCAGCAAATCGCAGGCTAGCACAGATACGCAGTATTTT	CASKSQASTDTQYF
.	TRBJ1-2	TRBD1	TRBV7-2	TGTGCCAGCAGCTGGGGACAGGGGGTCCTATCGGGCTACACCTTC	CASSWGQGVLSGYTF
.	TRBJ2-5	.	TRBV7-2	TGTGCCAGCAGCTTAGGGGGGCGAGAGACCCAGTACTTC	CASSLGGRETQYF
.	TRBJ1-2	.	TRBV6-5	TGTGCCAGCAGTTACGGGTCAGGAAGTAACTATGGCTACACCTTC	CASSYGSGSNYGYTF
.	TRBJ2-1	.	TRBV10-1	TGCGCCAGCAGTCCGGGTGACTACAATGAGCAGTTCTTC	CASSPGDYNEQFF
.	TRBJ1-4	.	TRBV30	TGTGCCTGGAGTCCCCTCGGCAGCTTGAATGAAAAACTGTTTTTT	CAWSPLGSLNEKLFF
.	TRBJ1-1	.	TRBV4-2	TGTGCCAGCAGCCCCGAGCGGGACACTGAAGCTTTCTTT	CASSPERDTEAFF
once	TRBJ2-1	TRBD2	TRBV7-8	TGTGCCAGCAGCTCCCGGACTAGGAAAGAGAATGAGCAGTTCTTC	CASSSRTRKENEQFF
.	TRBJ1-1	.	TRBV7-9	TGTGCCAGCAGCGAGACAGGCTACCTTGGAGCTTTCTTT	CASSETGYLGAFF
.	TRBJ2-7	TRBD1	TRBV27	TGTGCCAGCAGCCAGGGACAGGGGGCATTCTACGAGCAGTACTTC	CASSQGQGAFYEQYF
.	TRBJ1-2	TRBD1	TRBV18	TGTGCCAGCTCACCTATCAGGGACAGGGGGCCCGGCTACACCTTC	CASSPIRDRGPGYTF
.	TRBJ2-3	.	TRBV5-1	TGCGCCAGCAGCCCCAGACAGCTCACAGATACGCAGTATTTT	CASSPRQLTDTQYF
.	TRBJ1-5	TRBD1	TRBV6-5	TGTGCCAGCAGCTACAGGGGCGGCAATCAGCCCCAGCATTTT	CASSYRGGNQPQHF
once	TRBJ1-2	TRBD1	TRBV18	TGTGCCAGCTCAGCCGCCGGACAGGACAATTATGGCTACACCTTC	CASSAAGQDNYGYTF
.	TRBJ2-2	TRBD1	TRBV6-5	TGTGCCAGCAGAAGACAGGGGAACACCGGGGAGCTGTTTTTT	CASRRQGNTGELFF
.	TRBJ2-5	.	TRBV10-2	TGCGCCAGCAGTGAAGCCGGTTCAGAGACCCAGTACTTC	CASSEAGSETQYF
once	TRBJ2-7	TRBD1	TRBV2	TGTGCCAGCAGCCAAGACAGGGGCACCTACGAGCAGTACTTC	CASSQDRGTYEQYF
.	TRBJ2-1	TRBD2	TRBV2	TGTGCCAGCCAGACTAGCGGGGAACCTACAACTGAGCAGTTCTTC	CASQTSGEPTTEQFF
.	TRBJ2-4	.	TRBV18	TGTGCCAGCTCCCAAAGTTTGACCCTAGCCAAAAACATTCAGTACTTC	CASSQSLTLAKNIQYF
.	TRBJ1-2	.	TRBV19	TGTGCCAGTAGTATGCAGGGAGGCTATGGCTACACCTTC	CASSMQGGYGYTF
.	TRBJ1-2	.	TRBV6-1	TGTGCCAGCAGTGGGACAGCTTGGAGTGGCTACACCTTC	CASSGTAWSGYTF
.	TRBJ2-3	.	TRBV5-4	TGTGCCAGCAGCTTGGCAGGGGTAGGGGATACGCAGTATTTT	CASSLAGVGDTQYF
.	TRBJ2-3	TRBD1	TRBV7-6	TGTGCCAGCAGTACCCTAGGGACAGGGGGAACAGATACGCAGTATTTT	CASSTLGTGGTDTQYF
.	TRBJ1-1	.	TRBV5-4	TGTGCCAGCAGCTTGCGAAACACTGAAGCTTTCTTT	CASSLRNTEAFF
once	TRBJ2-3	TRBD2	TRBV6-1	TGTGCCAGCAGTGAAGCGCGGGATAGCGGGGGGGGAAGAGATACGCAGTATTTT	CASSEARDSGGGRDTQYF
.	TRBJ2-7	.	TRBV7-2	TGTGCCAGCAGCTCCGTAGACGGACCCTTGGAGCAGTACTTC	CASSSVDGPLEQYF
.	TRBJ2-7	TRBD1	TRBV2	TGTGCCAGCAGGAGGGGGCAGGGGGCCGGTGAGCAGTACTTC	CASRRGQGAGEQYF